Below, 20 T cell receptor beta chains from the same sample are listed, as sequenced in a study of metastatic and nonmetastatic thyroid tumors. Thyroid surgery took place with no prior treatment in any patient. TCRdb reprocessed the PCR reads via MiXCR. The sample has tens of thousands of clones; around 20% are singletons. Sequencing was performed on blood. Source of these receptors: a female donor with papillary thyroid cancer or a benign thyroid nodule (not recorded which). Some clones in this sample may be carry-over from other donors' samples.

The V and J genes are TRBV10-3 and TRBJ2-3; D perhaps matches TRBD2 (6 bases). Germline V gene data show CDR1 as ENHRY and CDR2 as SYGVKD. Trimming took 7 bases from V and 7 from J, leaving 18 bases between them. The CDR3 totals 14 residues. The CDR3 loop reads CAIIPSREGYTQYF. CDR3 nucleotides: TGTGCCATCATCCCCTCGCGGGAAGGCTATACGCAGTATTTT.

Only one count was recorded for this clone. The chain combines TRBV20-1 with TRBJ2-7, with a possible D match to TRBD1 (6 bases). In germline, CDR1 is DFQATT, CDR2 SNEGSKA (reference sequence). Trimming cost V 0 bases and J 7 bases, with 7 bases left between them. This CDR3 is built from 11 residues. The CDR3 protein is CSARETGEQYF. The CDR3 DNA is TGCAGTGCTAGAGAAACAGGGGAGCAGTACTTC.

Ten or more counts support this clone. The same CDR3 also results from other DNA sequences found in this sample. The CDR3, as DNA: TGTGCCACCAGTGACGGGACACAAGAGACCCAGTACTTC. Amino acids: CATSDGTQETQYF. V is TRBV24-1 and J is TRBJ2-5, with D possibly matching TRBD1 (6 bases). This CDR3 region has 13 residues. V lost 4 bases to trimming and J lost 2 bases, with 7 bases between them. CDR1 and CDR2 from the germline V gene are KGHDR and SFDVKD.

The chain links TRBV19 to TRBJ2-1, with 13 bases fitting TRBD2. After removal of 5 bases from V and 7 bases from J, the junction contained 14 bases not matched to a gene. Germline V gene data show CDR1 as LNHDA and CDR2 as SQIVND (reference sequence). This CDR3 is built from 18 residues. The CDR3 sequence is CASSGGGRTSGSDNEQFF. Here the CDR3 DNA reads TGTGCCAGTAGTGGAGGGGGCCGGACTAGCGGGAGTGATAATGAGCAGTTCTTC. The variable domain in full, completed from reference TRBV19 and TRBJ2-1, reads DGGITQSPKYLFRKEGQNVTLSCEQNLNHDAMYWYRQDPGQGLRLIYYSQIVNDFQKGDIAEGYSVSREKKESFPLTVTSAQKNPTAFYLCASSGGGRTSGSDNEQFFGPGTRLTVL.

This clone was seen more than once but under ten times. The J gene is TRBJ1-4, the V gene TRBV15, with D perhaps matching TRBD1 (5 bases). Trimming took off 9 bases at V and 14 bases at J, with 19 bases between the two ends. This CDR3 contains 12 residues. CDR1 is LNHNV, CDR2 YYDKDF, per germline (reference sequence). The CDR3 reads CATGPLGGNLFF. The CDR3 bases are TGTGCCACGGGACCCCTTGGAGGAAACCTGTTTTTT.

The table lists this clone with many counts. The chain employs TRBV30 and TRBJ1-3; D call uncertain. Looked up from germline, CDR1 is GTSNPN and CDR2 is SVGIG (reference sequence). The CDR3 runs 13 residues. The V gene lost 8 bases and the J gene lost 1 base, with 12 bases spanning the gap. CDR3 residues: CARTSDSGNTIYF. DNA for the CDR3: TGTGCCCGGACCTCGGATTCTGGAAACACCATATATTTT.

This clone was seen more than once but under ten times. This sequence joins TRBV28 and TRBJ2-1; tentative D call: TRBD2 (6 bases). Germline V gene sequence: CDR1 MDHEN, CDR2 SYDVKM. V dropped 1 base and J dropped 7 bases, with 17 bases sitting between them. The CDR3 sequence is 16 residues long. CDR3 amino acids: CASSLSSSGSRNEQFF. The CDR3 bases are TGTGCCAGCAGTTTATCTAGTAGCGGTAGCAGGAATGAGCAGTTCTTC.

This clone was recorded at least ten times. The chain employs TRBV10-2 and TRBJ1-5, with TRBD1 identical over 7 bases. Unmatched junction bases numbered 5, after V lost 0 bases and J lost 3 bases. CDR3 length: 16 residues. Germline V gene data show CDR1 as WSHSY and CDR2 as SAAADI. CDR3 residues: CASSESGTAVNQPQHF. The CDR3 DNA reads TGCGCCAGCAGTGAGTCCGGGACAGCCGTCAATCAGCCCCAGCATTTT.

This clone showed up many times. The genes are TRBV30 and TRBJ2-1; TRBD1 matches at 9 bases. From germline, CDR1 is GTSNPN and CDR2 SVGIG (reference sequence). With V trimmed by 4 bases and J by 7 bases, 8 bases remained unmatched. There are 14 residues in the CDR3. The CDR3: CAWNRQGVRNEQFF. CDR3 nucleotides: TGTGCCTGGAACAGACAGGGGGTAAGGAATGAGCAGTTCTTC.

At least ten counts were recorded for this clone. This sequence may be a read error, since a much larger clone differs from it by one base. The sample contains more than one DNA sequence encoding this CDR3. The chain joins TRBV6-1 to TRBJ1-5, with TRBD1 matching 9 bases. CDR1 is MNHNS and CDR2 is SASEGT in the germline V gene. This CDR3 is 15 amino acids long. CDR3 in amino acids: CASSSGTGLNQPQHF. Written as DNA, the CDR3 is TGTGCCAGCAGTTCCGGGACAGGGCTGAATCAGCCCCAGCACTTT.

This clone was counted between two and nine times. Given the absence of the conserved phenylalanine or tryptophan at the CDR3 end, a read error is likely. The chain's CDR3 is CAISFRSGRNTGELFL. CDR3 coding DNA: TGTGCCATCAGTTTCCGTAGCGGGCGTAACACCGGGGAGCTGTTTCTT. The chain links TRBV10-3 to TRBJ2-2, with TRBD2 matching 7 bases. The germline V gene encodes CDR1 ENHRY and CDR2 SYGVKD. The CDR3 is 16 residues long. J was trimmed by 2 bases and V by 5 bases; bases with no gene match: 8.

This clone has a count of ten or more. This rearrangement joins TRBV5-1 to TRBJ2-2, with D perhaps TRBD2 (7 bases). V was shortened by 1 base and J by 1 base, with 11 bases between the two germline ends. The CDR3 runs to 16 residues. CDR1 SGHRS and CDR2 YFSETQ come from the germline V gene. CDR3 sequence (DNA): TGCGCCAGCAGCTTGAGGGGGGGCGAGAACACCGGGGAGCTGTTTTTT. It encodes CASSLRGGENTGELFF.

This clone came up a few times. The chain has TRBV2 and TRBJ2-5, with 8 bases lining up with TRBD2. With 3 bases clipped from V and 8 bases from J, the junction kept 11 bases outside the gene matches. In germline, CDR1 is SNHLY, CDR2 FYNNEI. This CDR3 spans 15 amino acids. The DNA of the CDR3 is TGTGCCAGCAGTGATAGCGGGATGGCCTGGGATACCCAGTACTTC. This gives the protein CASSDSGMAWDTQYF.

This clone ranks as medium-sized. The chain uses TRBV6-1 and TRBJ1-1; no reliable D call. The CDR3 spans 13 residues. Germline V lookup: CDR1 MNHNS, CDR2 SASEGT. Trimming took 10 bases from V and 1 from J, leaving 13 bases between them. This CDR3 reads CAIQMQENTEAFF. The CDR3 DNA sequence: TGTGCCATACAAATGCAGGAGAACACTGAAGCTTTCTTT.

Comments on this clone: It may be a read error: a sequence one base away is much more abundant. The same CDR3 also results from other DNA sequences found in this sample. V and J are TRBV20-1 and TRBJ2-7; 7 bases are shared with TRBD2. The CDR3 consists of 14 residues. The germline V gene has CDR1 DFQATT and CDR2 SNEGSKA (reference sequence). In nucleotides, the CDR3 is TGCAGTGCCAGAGTTGGGACTAACTCCTACGAGCAGTACTTC. Protein sequence: CSARVGTNSYEQYF.

The table lists this clone with a few counts. V gene TRBV6-1 combines with J gene TRBJ2-1; a weak D match, TRBD2 (5 bases). V was shortened by 4 bases and J by 9 bases, with 22 bases between the two germline ends. Germline values: CDR1 MNHNS, CDR2 SASEGT. The CDR3 is 16 residues long. The CDR3 DNA follows: TGTGCCAGCAGTGGGCCCAGCGGTTGTGTTGGGGTTGAGCAGTTCTTC. This codes for CASSGPSGCVGVEQFF.

The chain couples TRBV20-1 to TRBJ2-1; 9 positions match TRBD2. With V trimmed by 5 bases and J by 8 bases, 10 bases remained unmatched. The CDR3 is 14 amino acids. The V gene's germline CDR1 is DFQATT and CDR2 SNEGSKA (reference sequence). The chain's CDR3 is CSAGYSGSLDEQFF. DNA for the CDR3: TGCAGTGCTGGGTATAGCGGGAGTCTGGATGAGCAGTTCTTC.

This clone occurred many times. The V gene is TRBV12-3 or TRBV12-4, the J gene TRBJ1-1; the D is unclear. The CDR3 is 15 residues long. Trimming pared 5 bases from V and 2 bases from J, leaving 15 bases between. The DNA of the CDR3 is TGTGCCAGCAGTCCCCCCTGGGGTTTAAACACTGAAGCTTTCTTT. It is translated as CASSPPWGLNTEAFF.

This clone was found many times. This chain uses TRBV29-1 with TRBJ1-2; D is uncertain. Looked up from germline, CDR1 is SQVTM and CDR2 is ANQGSEA. The CDR3 has 11 amino acids. Trimming removed 2 bases from V and 8 bases from J, with 9 bases in between. CDR3 in amino acids: CSVESPRGYTF. CDR3 nucleotide sequence: TGCAGCGTTGAATCCCCCAGGGGCTACACCTTC.

This clone was detected ten times or more. This rearrangement joins TRBV27 to TRBJ1-1; 7 positions agree with TRBD1. The germline V gene encodes CDR1 MNHEY and CDR2 SMNVEV (reference sequence). This CDR3 comprises 14 residues. V shed 2 bases and J 3 bases; nucleotides not matched to a gene: 3. The CDR3: CASSLRQGYTEAFF. CDR3 nucleotides: TGTGCCAGCAGTTTACGACAGGGTTACACTGAAGCTTTCTTT.